This T cell receptor beta chain appears in the sequencing data of a study of lymphopenia after photon versus proton radiotherapy. Assay used: immunoSEQ multiplex PCR; TCRdb lists only in-frame clones, some missing. Here the sample spans about 160,000 clones, less than 90% being singletons. CDR1 and CDR2 (germline): MNHNY, SVGAGI (reference sequence). Trimming pared 8 bases from V and 4 bases from J, leaving 23 bases between. This CDR3 region has 16 residues. The gene calls are TRBV6-6 and TRBJ1-2, with D possibly matching TRBD1 (5 bases). The sample consisted of peripheral blood, taken from a patient treated with photon-based radiotherapy. This clonotype was obtained from a man over 45 with gastric cancer. CDR3 protein: CASSPRGVGLGYGYTF. The CDR3 DNA reads TGTGCCAGCTCACCCCGGGGTGTGGGGCTTGGCTATGGCTACACCTTC.